The entry below describes one TCR beta chain. This clonotype occurred many times. No cognate antigen has been identified for it. Base-call qualities are not available, and no considerably larger clone is one nucleotide away. The data were taken from a study of neurological immune-mediated disorders (dated by TCRdb to the late 2010s). About the full investigation: Peripheral blood TCR-beta repertoires from HTLV-I-associated myelopathy (HAM/TSP) patients, multiple sclerosis patients and healthy controls were compared by UMI-based sequencing. The roughly 110 TCR-beta libraries included longitudinal samples, technical triplicates and paired sorted CD4+ and CD8+ T-cell subsets alongside PBMC samples. The cohort was made up of approximately 69 subjects, consisting of about 14 HAM/TSP patients, 35 or so multiple sclerosis patients and 20 or so healthy controls.

The healthy controls were volunteers from blood banks in Maryland, USA. Sorted-subset TCR libraries were prepared from around 1 million sorted CD4+ or CD8+ T cells. Peripheral blood was subjected to Ficoll-Hypaque density gradient centrifugation to isolate PBMCs, which were then cryopreserved in liquid nitrogen. The study also sequenced paired sorted CD4+ and CD8+ subsets from healthy controls, HAM/TSP patients and MS patients. Here is what the overall study found, with its caveats: The highest TCR clonal expansion was observed in HAM/TSP patients, whereas the lowest was observed in MS patients, even when compared with healthy controls. No identical CDR3 amino acid sequences were shared among expanded clones across subjects, suggesting private TCR-beta repertoires in all groups.

cDNA synthesis used template-switch 5'RACE with a primer carrying a 10-nucleotide random unique molecular identifier tagging each TCR transcript. Each sequencing run produced over 190 million TCR-beta sequences covering 15-18 subjects. Total RNA was extracted with the RNeasy kit. The KAPA Real-time Library Amplification kit was used to amplify TCR-beta VDJ regions with primers targeting the TCR constant region and the 5'RACE anchor. Sample indexes and Illumina adaptors were added in a first PCR, and a second PCR then increased library yield. After Ampure bead purification, the TCR product of roughly 650 bp was size-selected on a 2% E-gel SizeSelection system. Before pooling, libraries had their quality checked on a Bioanalyzer, their concentration measured with Qubit, and their quantity determined with the Kapa Library Quantification kit. An Illumina HiSeq 2500 was used to sequence the libraries paired-end at 2 x 150 bp. To increase sequence diversity, roughly 24-32% phiX was spiked into each library pool. The authors' pipeline ran thus. The UMI-based MiGEC pipeline processed quality-filtered reads and removed over 75% of raw TCR sequences during error correction. VDJ genes were aligned to IMGT germline references, and clonotypes were defined by unique CDR3 amino acid sequence plus V-J genes. Clonal expansion, Shannon diversity, and CDR3 relatedness (CalcPairwiseDistances, ClusterSamples) were evaluated with VDJtools, and phylogenetic trees were built with CLCbio workbench. Clones with at least 8 unique UMIs were defined as expanded, with this threshold being based on coefficient-of-variation modelling across technical triplicates. TCRdb handled the public reads itself, with Q25 trimming in fastp and clone calling in MiXCR, and kept productive beta chains. One record per CDR3 amino acid sequence lists the most common genes and DNA. These V and J calls are TCRdb output, not the study's own analysis. This sample gives 17,000 or so distinct CDR3 sequences in total; about 10% of them show up just once. The ten largest account for just under 30% of the sample.

The germline V end is reduced by 6 bases and the J end by 2 bases; junction bases left unmatched: 3. Based on the germline V gene (reference sequence), the CDR1 and CDR2 sequences are DFQATT and SNEGSKA. Inclusive of the bounding cysteine and phenylalanine, the CDR3 is 13 residues long. CDR3 DNA is the only sequence kept; it has 39 bases, read in frame from the first base. The source material was CD8+ T cells from blood. This receptor was obtained from a woman aged 50 to 65 in good health. Rearrangement joined TRBV20-1 to TRBJ2-2; 7 bases in between match TRBD2. The nucleotide sequence reads as follows: TGCAGTGCCGGGACTACTAACACCGGGGAGCTGTTTTTT. Translation gives CSAGTTNTGELFF.